The clone carrying this TCR beta chain was seen only once. The antigen remains undetermined. As every portion of the isolated RNA was reverse transcribed, the sequencing read expressed TCRB transcripts. Generated by immunoSEQ multiplex PCR, the TCRdb table keeps only in-frame clones and is missing some. The sample lists about 150,000 clones, 10% occurring once. CDR1 is MGHRA, CDR2 YSYEKL, per germline. Deletions cut 1 base from V and 9 bases from J, with 16 bases between. This CDR3 contains 14 residues. These data are taken from a study of beta chain features in type 1 diabetes. Study information: Age, gender and cell yields were similar between patients and healthy donors. Examination spanned fewer than 140,000,000 sorted cells from all samples.

Study-wide results and limits: Because the template was cDNA, high-expressing cells might be over-represented. Moderately but significantly shorter TCRB CDR3s were found in Type 1 diabetes patients in all four CD4+ subsets. Type 1 diabetes patients had fewer VDJ junction insertions and more deletions.

The J gene is TRBJ2-7, the V gene TRBV4-1; D gene unclear. The sample taken for sequencing was central memory CD4+ T cells from blood. This receptor was identified in a young man with type 1 diabetes. The CDR3 region has the DNA TGCGCCAGCAGCCAAGCTAGTGGGTCGGGTGTGCAGTACTTC. It encodes CASSQASGSGVQYF.